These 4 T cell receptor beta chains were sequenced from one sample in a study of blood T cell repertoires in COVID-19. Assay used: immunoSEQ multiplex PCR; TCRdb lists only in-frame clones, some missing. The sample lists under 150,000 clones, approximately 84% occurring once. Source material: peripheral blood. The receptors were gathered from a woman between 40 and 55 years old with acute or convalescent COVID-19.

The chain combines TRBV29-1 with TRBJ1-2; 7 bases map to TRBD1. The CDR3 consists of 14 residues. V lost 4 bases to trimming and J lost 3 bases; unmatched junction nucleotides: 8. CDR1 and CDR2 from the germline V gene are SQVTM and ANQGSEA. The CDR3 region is CSVGDRSKDYGYTF. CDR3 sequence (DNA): TGCAGCGTTGGGGACAGATCGAAGGACTATGGCTACACCTTC.

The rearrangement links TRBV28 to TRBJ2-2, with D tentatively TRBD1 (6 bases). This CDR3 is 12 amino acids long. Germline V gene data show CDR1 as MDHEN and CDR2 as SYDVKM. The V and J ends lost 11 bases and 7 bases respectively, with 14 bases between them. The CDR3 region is CASHRADGELFF. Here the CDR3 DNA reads TGTGCCTCCCACAGGGCGGACGGGGAGCTGTTTTTT.

CDR3 loop: CATSRGDRAQPQHF. The CDR3 nucleotides are TGTGCCACCAGCAGAGGAGACAGGGCCCAGCCCCAGCATTTT. The V gene is TRBV15, the J gene TRBJ1-5, with 7 bases fitting TRBD1. CDR1 and CDR2 (germline): LNHNV, YYDKDF (reference sequence). Unmatched junction bases numbered 4, after V lost 1 base and J lost 7 bases. This CDR3 comprises 14 residues.

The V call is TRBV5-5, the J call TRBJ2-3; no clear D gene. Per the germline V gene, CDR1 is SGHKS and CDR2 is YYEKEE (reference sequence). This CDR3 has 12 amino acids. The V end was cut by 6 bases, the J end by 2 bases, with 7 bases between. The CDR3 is CASNLYTDTQYF. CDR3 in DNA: TGTGCCAGCAATTTATACACAGATACGCAGTATTTT.